This T cell receptor (beta chain) appears in the sequencing data of a study of cytomegalovirus exposure and HLA in healthy donors. About the research overall: Across around 400 genotyped donors, over 70% landed in the Caucasian-associated ancestry cluster.

Healthy bone marrow donors made up the donor group. The PCR contained 60 Vbeta and 13 Jbeta primers. Some clones are missing from TCRdb's copy, which holds only in-frame ones; the method was immunoSEQ multiplex PCR. Of over 150,000 clones in the sample, around 80% were seen once. Unmatched junction bases numbered 13, after V lost 2 bases and J lost 4 bases. The CDR3 consists of 18 residues. Germline-derived CDR1 and CDR2 are SGHAT and FQNNGV. Comment on this clone: Its specificity is unknown.

Study-wide results and limits: Fewer N-insertions than the approximately 700-donor mean were reportedly shown by an Asian-associated ancestry cluster in a later analysis.

The sequencing input was PBMCs. This clonotype was obtained from a boy between 2 and 15 years old in good health and CMV-seronegative. J is TRBJ2-1 and V is TRBV11-2; 8 bases are a match to TRBD2. The CDR3 DNA follows: TGTGCCAGCAGCTTATTTCGCCTAGCGGGCGCATCATACAATGAGCAGTTCTTC. Encoded protein: CASSLFRLAGASYNEQFF.